The source of this T cell receptor (beta chain) is a study of beta chain features in type 1 diabetes. General study results and limits: A moderate, significant TCRB CDR3 shortening appeared in type 1 diabetes across four CD4+ subsets.

CDR1 LNHDA and CDR2 SQIVND come from the germline V gene (reference sequence). Trimming shortened V by 6 bases and J by 2 bases, and 11 bases separated the two germline ends. This CDR3 spans 14 amino acids. There are a few counts of this clone. Its antigen is undetermined. Expressed TCRB transcripts were sequenced after all isolated RNA was converted to cDNA. Assay: immunoSEQ multiplex PCR; the TCRdb copy retains only in-frame clones and omits some. The sample lists 600,000 to 700,000 clones, roughly 12% occurring once. The sequence was obtained from a young man with type 1 diabetes. Sequenced input: naive CD4+ T cells from blood. V gene TRBV19 combines with J gene TRBJ1-5; D is uncertain. CDR3 residues: CASRRVGGNQPQHF. The DNA for the CDR3 is TGTGCCAGTAGGAGGGTAGGAGGCAATCAGCCCCAGCATTTT.